One sample yielded the 7 T cell receptor beta chains listed below, sequenced in a study of T-cell reconstitution after alpha-beta-depleted transplantation in children. This sample's TCRbeta library carried unique molecular identifier barcodes. TCRdb ran MiXCR on the PCR reads and lists one entry per CDR3 protein. The data show a few hundred thousand distinct CDR3 sequences, with roughly 13% seen just once and approximately 2% held by the top ten. Here the sequenced sample was PBMCs, mostly from graft donor cells, taken 360 days after TCRalphabeta/CD19-depleted stem cell transplant. These receptors all stem from a male patient aged 10-17 years who had a stem cell transplant for acute myeloid leukemia, so the T cells may come from the graft donor.

This clonotype was seen a handful of times. The chain employs TRBV29-1 and TRBJ1-1; perhaps TRBD1 as D (5 bases). Deletions cut 6 bases from V and 5 bases from J, with 7 bases between. The CDR3 loop spans 10 amino acids. Germline values: CDR1 SQVTM, CDR2 ANQGSEA. The CDR3 protein is CSVGGTEAFF. The DNA of the CDR3 is TGCAGCGTGGGGGGAACTGAAGCTTTCTTT.

Only a few counts were recorded for this clonotype. The chain has TRBV28 and TRBJ2-7; 10 bases are a match to TRBD1. Germline values: CDR1 MDHEN, CDR2 SYDVKM. This CDR3 is built from 16 residues. Trimming removed 4 bases from V and 7 bases from J; junction bases left unmatched: 13. The DNA for the CDR3 is TGTGCCAGCAGTTCTCCGTTTGAGACAGGGGGCCGGGAGCAGTACTTC. Its protein product is CASSSPFETGGREQYF.

Only a few counts were recorded for this clonotype. This rearrangement joins TRBV28 to TRBJ2-1, with D possibly called TRBD1 or TRBD2 (5 bases each). V gave up 3 bases and J gave up 12 bases, with 12 bases separating them. The CDR3 sequence is 12 residues long. Germline lookup yields CDR1 MDHEN and CDR2 SYDVKM. CDR3 nucleotides: TGTGCCAGCAGTTTCCGAGGGACGGGGCAGTTCTTC. It specifies CASSFRGTGQFF.

This rearrangement joins TRBV27 to TRBJ1-6; D not certain. The CDR3 length is 14 residues. The germline CDR1 and CDR2 sequences are MNHEY and SMNVEV (reference sequence). Trimming took 1 base from V and 7 from J, leaving 8 bases between them. The CDR3 protein is CASSLYVGNSPLHF. Here the CDR3 DNA reads TGTGCCAGCAGTTTATATGTGGGGAATTCACCCCTCCACTTT.

J is TRBJ2-1 and V is TRBV12-3 or TRBV12-4; possible D gene TRBD1, 6 bases. Deletions cut 7 bases from V and 5 bases from J, with 15 bases between. CDR3 length: 14 amino acids. In DNA form, the CDR3 reads TGTGCCAGCACCCCTCGACAGGTAGACAATGAGCAGTTCTTC. Its protein is CASTPRQVDNEQFF.

The chain joins TRBV7-2 to TRBJ2-3; D possibly corresponds to TRBD2 (6 bases). CDR3 length: 15 amino acids. Germline V gene data show CDR1 as SGHTA and CDR2 as FQGNSA. V was pared by 5 bases and J by 2 bases, with 14 bases between. The CDR3 spells CASSPQTGVTDTQYF. The CDR3 region has the DNA TGTGCCAGCAGCCCGCAAACGGGGGTCACAGATACGCAGTATTTT.

This clonotype was counted between two and nine times. V is TRBV28 and J is TRBJ2-1, with 11 bases aligning to TRBD2. The CDR3 is made up of 16 amino acids. V was clipped by 5 bases and J by 7 bases; unmatched bases: 10. CDR1 is MDHEN, CDR2 SYDVKM, per germline. CDR3 DNA sequence: TGTGCCAGCAGTCCCGAGCTAGCGGGAGGAGGGAATGAGCAGTTCTTC. This translates into CASSPELAGGGNEQFF.